This section outlines one T cell receptor (beta chain) sequence together with its context. The sample comes from a study of control samples from healthy donors and cancer patients. The CDR3 extends over 13 amino acids. Trimming left V 5 bases short and J 4 bases short, with 11 bases between. Germline V gene sequence: CDR1 MNHEY, CDR2 SMNVEV (reference sequence). Repertoires were generated with immunoSEQ multiplex PCR, while TCRdb's copy carries only in-frame clones and drops some. The table has about 120,000 clones, roughly 90% seen once. Sequencing was done on a sample of blood. This clonotype originated in a man in his forties or fifties in good health. V gene TRBV27 combines with J gene TRBJ1-1, with D uncertain. The CDR3 loop reads CASSEALSTEAFF. The CDR3 bases are TGTGCCAGCAGTGAAGCCCTTAGCACTGAAGCTTTCTTT.